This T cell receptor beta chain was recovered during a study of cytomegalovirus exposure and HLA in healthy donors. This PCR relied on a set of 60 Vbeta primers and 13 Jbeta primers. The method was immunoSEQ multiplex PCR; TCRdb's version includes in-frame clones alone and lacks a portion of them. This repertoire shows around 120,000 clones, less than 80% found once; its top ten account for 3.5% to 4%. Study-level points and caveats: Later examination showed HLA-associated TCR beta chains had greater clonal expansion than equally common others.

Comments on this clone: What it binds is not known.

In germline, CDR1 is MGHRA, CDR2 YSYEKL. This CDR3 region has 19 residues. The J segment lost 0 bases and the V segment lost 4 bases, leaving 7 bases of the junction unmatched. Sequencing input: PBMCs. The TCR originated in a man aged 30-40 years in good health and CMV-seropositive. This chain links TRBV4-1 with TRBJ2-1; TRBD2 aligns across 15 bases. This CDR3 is CASSRGLAGGLSSYNEQFF. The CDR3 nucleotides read TGCGCCAGCAGCCGGGGACTAGCGGGGGGCCTGAGCTCCTACAATGAGCAGTTCTTC.